Following are 14 T cell receptor beta chains from one sample sequenced in a study of T-cell memory formation after mild COVID-19 (dated by TCRdb to 2020 to 2022). Libraries came from 5' RACE. Sequencing took place on an Illumina NovaSeq 6000. TCRdb cleaned the public reads at Q25 with fastp, built clones with MiXCR and kept in-frame beta chains. Rows with one shared CDR3 protein collapse into an entry with the most common genes and DNA. The sample table lists around 90,000 distinct CDR3 sequences, around 15% of them with a count of one. 39% of the sample goes to the ten largest clones. The sequenced material came from PBMCs or a T cell subset sorted from them (not recorded which). The receptors stem from a man younger than 30 who had mild COVID-19 (a few samples of this study predate the infection). The sample titles of this study are shuffled in the database, so cell type and time point are left out; the donor was told from shared clones.

This clonotype was counted a few times. The V call is TRBV7-9, the J call TRBJ2-1; 10 bases match TRBD2. The V gene's germline CDR1 is SEHNR and CDR2 FQNEAQ (reference sequence). The CDR3 contains 15 residues. The trim removed 7 bases at V and 5 bases at J, leaving 8 bases unmatched. CDR3 loop: CASNDFGLADNEQFF. CDR3 DNA: TGTGCCAGCAACGATTTCGGACTAGCGGACAATGAGCAGTTCTTC. Full variable domain (remainder filled in from reference TRBV7-9 and TRBJ2-1): DTGVSQNPRHKITKRGQNVTFRCDPISEHNRLYWYRQTLGQGPEFLTYFQNEAQLEKSRLLSDRFSAERPKGSFSTLEIQRTEQGDSAMYLCASNDFGLADNEQFFGPGTRLTVL.

At least ten counts were recorded for this clonotype. For the CDR3, the DNA is TGTGCCAGCAGGACCTGGACCTACAATGAGCAGTTCTTC. Its translation is CASRTWTYNEQFF. The chain couples TRBV11-1 to TRBJ2-1; no firm D call. This CDR3 has 13 amino acids. V was shortened by 6 bases and J by 2 bases, with 8 bases between the two germline ends. Per the germline V gene, CDR1 is SGHAT and CDR2 is FQDESV (reference sequence).

The table lists this clonotype with a few counts. The rearrangement joins TRBV15 to TRBJ2-2, with TRBD1 identical over 8 bases. The CDR3 consists of 15 residues. V lost 8 bases to trimming and J lost 3 bases; unmatched junction nucleotides: 8. Per the germline V gene, CDR1 is LNHNV and CDR2 is YYDKDF (reference sequence). CDR3 nucleotides: TGTGCCACCCGGGCGGACAGGGAGGACACCGGGGAGCTGTTTTTT. Its protein product is CATRADREDTGELFF.

This clonotype came up many times. J is TRBJ1-2 and V is TRBV28, with D unclear. Germline V lookup: CDR1 MDHEN, CDR2 SYDVKM. Trimming took off 3 bases at V and 5 bases at J, with 13 bases between the two ends. CDR3 size: 14 residues. CDR3 nucleotide sequence: TGTGCCAGCAGTTTTCCCACCCCCACTTATGGCTACACCTTC. This encodes CASSFPTPTYGYTF.

There are many counts of this clonotype. DNA of the CDR3: TGTGCCAGCAGCTTAGGACAGGGGATCGATCAGCCCCAGCATTTT. Translating it yields CASSLGQGIDQPQHF. V gene TRBV7-6 combines with J gene TRBJ1-5; TRBD1 aligns across 8 bases. This CDR3 contains 15 residues. The V segment lost 1 base and the J segment 5 bases; nucleotides outside the gene matches: 4. The germline CDR1 and CDR2 sequences are SGHVS and FNYEAQ.

The chain links TRBV7-9 to TRBJ1-1, with 8 positions matching TRBD1. Trimming took 5 bases from V and 6 from J; bases not matched to a gene: 11. This CDR3 is built from 15 residues. Germline V gene lookup returns CDR1 SEHNR and CDR2 FQNEAQ (reference sequence). DNA for the CDR3: TGTGCCAGCAGCCCGTCCCAGGGGGCTTGGTCTGAAGCTTTCTTT. It specifies CASSPSQGAWSEAFF.

This chain links TRBV29-1 with TRBJ2-7; possibly TRBD2 for D (5 bases). Germline V gives CDR1 SQVTM, CDR2 ANQGSEA. Trimming stripped 3 bases from V and 11 bases from J, with 5 bases between. This CDR3 contains 8 residues. CDR3 coding DNA: TGCAGCGTTGAGGGAGAGTACGTC. Its protein is CSVEGEYV.

This clonotype occurred a few times. This chain links TRBV5-1 with TRBJ2-1; a possible D gene is TRBD1 (5 bases). The V end lost 0 bases, the J end lost 7 bases, and 14 bases lay between the germline ends. CDR3 size: 15 residues. The germline V gene encodes CDR1 SGHRS and CDR2 YFSETQ. The CDR3 loop reads CASSLAGHRLNEQFF. CDR3 DNA: TGCGCCAGCAGCTTGGCCGGACACCGCTTGAATGAGCAGTTCTTC.

This clonotype was seen more than once but under ten times. The rearrangement links TRBV7-9 to TRBJ2-7, with unresolved D. From germline, CDR1 is SEHNR and CDR2 FQNEAQ (reference sequence). CDR3 length equals 13 residues. V was clipped by 6 bases and J by 0 bases, with 9 bases between them. This CDR3 is CASSTWDSYEQYF. CDR3 nucleotides: TGTGCCAGCAGTACCTGGGACTCCTACGAGCAGTACTTC.

V and J are TRBV5-1 and TRBJ2-7, with a weak D call TRBD1 (5 bases). The CDR3 length is 15 residues. Per the germline V gene, CDR1 is SGHRS and CDR2 is YFSETQ. The V end was cut by 4 bases, the J end by 3 bases, with 17 bases between. The CDR3 DNA reads TGCGCCAGCAGCCCGGACATCCCTCGAAACTACGAGCAGTACTTC. Amino acids: CASSPDIPRNYEQYF. The whole variable domain, filled in from reference TRBV5-1 and TRBJ2-7, reads KAGVTQTPRYLIKTRGQQVTLSCSPISGHRSVSWYQQTPGQGLQFLFEYFSETQRNKGNFPGRFSGRQFSNSRSEMNVSTLELGDSALYLCASSPDIPRNYEQYFGPGTRLTVT.

The CDR3 bases are TGTGCCAGCAGGTCCAGACAGGATAACATGAACACTGAAGCTTTCTTT. This gives the protein CASRSRQDNMNTEAFF. This chain connects TRBV7-9 to TRBJ1-1; weak D call: TRBD1 (6 bases). V was trimmed by 6 bases and J by 0 bases, leaving 17 bases between them. The length of the CDR3 is 16 residues. The germline V gene has CDR1 SEHNR and CDR2 FQNEAQ (reference sequence). The whole variable domain, filled in from reference TRBV7-9 and TRBJ1-1, reads DTGVSQNPRHKITKRGQNVTFRCDPISEHNRLYWYRQTLGQGPEFLTYFQNEAQLEKSRLLSDRFSAERPKGSFSTLEIQRTEQGDSAMYLCASRSRQDNMNTEAFFGQGTRLTVV.

The sample holds many counts of this clonotype. The chain employs TRBV7-9 and TRBJ1-1; D gene unclear. V lost 5 bases and J 11 bases, leaving 9 bases between the germline ends. Per germline, CDR1 SEHNR and CDR2 FQNEAQ (reference sequence). CDR3 length: 10 residues. CDR3 nucleotides: TGTGCCAGCAGCCTAAATGGCGCTTTCTTT. Translating it yields CASSLNGAFF. The whole variable domain, remainder taken from reference TRBV7-9 and TRBJ1-1, is DTGVSQNPRHKITKRGQNVTFRCDPISEHNRLYWYRQTLGQGPEFLTYFQNEAQLEKSRLLSDRFSAERPKGSFSTLEIQRTEQGDSAMYLCASSLNGAFFGQGTRLTVV.

CDR3 loop: CASSYSTGHGYTF. CDR3 bases: TGTGCCAGCAGTTACTCGACCGGGCATGGCTACACCTTC. The V and J genes are TRBV6-5 and TRBJ1-2, with no clear D. V was trimmed by 0 bases and J by 6 bases, leaving 8 bases between them. The CDR3 sequence is 13 residues long. Per the germline V gene, CDR1 is MNHEY and CDR2 is SVGAGI.

This clonotype has ten or more counts. The chain links TRBV7-9 to TRBJ1-1; D remains ambiguous. With 3 bases removed from V and 2 bases from J, the gap between germline ends came to 10 bases. The CDR3 sequence is 14 residues long. CDR1 is SEHNR and CDR2 is FQNEAQ in the germline V gene (reference sequence). CDR3 nucleotide sequence: TGTGCCAGCAGCTTCACCGGGGATAACACTGAAGCTTTCTTT. It encodes CASSFTGDNTEAFF.